Listed below are T cell receptor beta chains from one sample, sequenced in a study of CD8 T cells in Susac syndrome. TCRdb re-called the immunoSEQ multiplex PCR reads through MiXCR, storing one row per CDR3 protein. This sample has 150,000 to 200,000 distinct CDR3 sequences, with around 94% found just once. Sample: CD4+ T cells from PBMCs. Receptors originate from a human donor in good health. CDR3s include the opening cysteine and the closing phenylalanine or tryptophan. The D gene is left open where the match is weak. Not all rows give a size; the values are once, few, many and, for expanded clones, a class.

size | J | D | V | DNA | CDR3
. | TRBJ2-5 | . | TRBV3-1 | TGTGCCAGCAGCGGGGGGGGCTGGAGGACCCAGTACTTC | CASSGGGWRTQYF
. | TRBJ1-6 | TRBD1 | TRBV7-6 | TGTGCCAGCAGCCCGACAGGGGGTTCACCCCTCCACTTT | CASSPTGGSPLHF
. | TRBJ2-3 | . | TRBV6-5 | TGTGCCAGCAGTTACTCGATGCGGGGAACAGATACGCAGTATTTT | CASSYSMRGTDTQYF
. | TRBJ2-1 | . | TRBV29-1 | TGCAGCGTGCCAACCCAGGGGATCCCCCCTTACAATGAGCAGTTCTTC | CSVPTQGIPPYNEQFF
. | TRBJ2-5 | . | TRBV5-6 | TGTGCCAGCAGCCCCCAACTAGGACCCCAAGAGACCCAGTACTTC | CASSPQLGPQETQYF
. | TRBJ1-1 | . | TRBV4-3 | TGCGCCAGCAGCCATAACAGCATGAACACTGAAGCTTTCTTT | CASSHNSMNTEAFF
. | TRBJ2-1 | TRBD2 | TRBV9 | TGTGCCAGCAGCGGCCCCCAACGGGGGGTCCTCGGTGAGCAGTTCTTC | CASSGPQRGVLGEQFF
. | TRBJ1-1 | . | TRBV29-1 | TGCAGCGTCCACCCCAACACTGAAGCTTTCTTT | CSVHPNTEAFF
. | TRBJ2-7 | . | TRBV6-5 | TGTGCCACCAGGACGCGGGGAGAGCAGTACTTC | CATRTRGEQYF
. | TRBJ1-6 | . | TRBV5-1 | TGCGCCAGCAGCTTGAATGGAGGGGCGTTATCACCCCTCCACTTT | CASSLNGGALSPLHF
. | TRBJ2-4 | . | TRBV7-8 | TGTGCCAGCAGCCCTTGGGGGGAAGGGGTGAACATTCAGTACTTC | CASSPWGEGVNIQYF
. | TRBJ2-3 | . | TRBV15 | TGTGCCACCAGCATGGGTAGCACAGATACGCAGTATTTT | CATSMGSTDTQYF
once | TRBJ1-2 | TRBD1 | TRBV25-1 | TGTGCCAGCAGTGAGACCGGGACAGGGGGCTCTGGCTACACCTTC | CASSETGTGGSGYTF
. | TRBJ2-7 | . | TRBV27 | TGTGCCAGCAGTCTAAAACAGGGTGACGGCTACGAGCAGTACTTC | CASSLKQGDGYEQYF
. | TRBJ2-1 | . | TRBV7-2 | TGTGCCAGCAAAGTTGGCAGCGGCTACAATGAGCAGTTCTTC | CASKVGSGYNEQFF
. | TRBJ2-5 | TRBD1 | TRBV12-3/TRBV12-4 | TGTGCCAGCAGTTTGTGGGACAGGGTTGAGACCCAGTACTTC | CASSLWDRVETQYF
. | TRBJ2-5 | . | TRBV15 | TGTGCCACCAGCAGGGACCGGGGGTACCAAGAGACCCAGTACTTC | CATSRDRGYQETQYF
once | TRBJ2-3 | TRBD2 | TRBV30 | TGTGCCTGCCTTAGCGGGGGGGCCATAGATACGCAGTATTTT | CACLSGGAIDTQYF
. | TRBJ2-1 | . | TRBV18 | TGTGCCAGCTCACCACCCGCGGGGGCGGGCGATGAGCAGTTCTTC | CASSPPAGAGDEQFF
. | TRBJ1-2 | TRBD1 | TRBV7-6 | TGTGCCAGCAGCCCCCGGGACAGCGATGGCTACACCTTC | CASSPRDSDGYTF
. | TRBJ2-2 | TRBD2 | TRBV20-1 | TGCAGTGCTAGAAGGGGCGGGAGCACCGGGGAGCTGTTTTTT | CSARRGGSTGELFF
once | TRBJ2-1 | . | TRBV29-1 | TGCAGCATCGTGACAGGAGTGGGGAGATATGAGCAGTTCTTC | CSIVTGVGRYEQFF
. | TRBJ1-5 | . | TRBV12-3/TRBV12-4 | TGTGCCAGCAGTACCCGGGACAGCAATCAGCCCCAGCATTTT | CASSTRDSNQPQHF
. | TRBJ1-1 | . | TRBV5-1 | TGCGCCAGCAGCTTGTTTGGGCAGAAGAACACTGAAGCTTTCTTT | CASSLFGQKNTEAFF
. | TRBJ2-1 | . | TRBV4-2 | TGTGCCAGCAGCCAAATGGGCAGGGGCGACCACAATGAGCAGTTCTTC | CASSQMGRGDHNEQFF
. | TRBJ2-3 | . | TRBV9 | TGTGCCAGCAGCGTAGCGCCAAGCGTAGGGGATACGCAGTATTTT | CASSVAPSVGDTQYF
once | TRBJ2-5 | . | TRBV5-1 | TGCGCCAGCAGCTTGGTAGCAGGGGCGGAGACCCAGTACTTC | CASSLVAGAETQYF
. | TRBJ2-7 | . | TRBV7-3 | TGTGCCAGCAGCTTATTCGCAGCTAACTACGAGCAGTACTTC | CASSLFAANYEQYF
. | TRBJ2-5 | . | TRBV20-1 | TGCAGTGGAATCGGGGCAAGCCAAGAGACCCAGTACTTC | CSGIGASQETQYF
. | TRBJ2-7 | TRBD1 | TRBV20-1 | TGCAGTGCCCCGACAGGGGCCTACGAGCAGTACTTC | CSAPTGAYEQYF
. | TRBJ2-7 | . | TRBV9 | TGTGCCAGCAGCGTGTTTCAGGGCGACGAGCAGTACTTC | CASSVFQGDEQYF
. | TRBJ1-1 | . | TRBV5-1 | TGCGCCAGCAGAGTTGCGGCAGGGGATGAAGCTTTCTTT | CASRVAAGDEAFF
. | TRBJ1-5 | . | TRBV6-2/TRBV6-3 | TGTGCCAGCAGCAATCCCAGGCAGCCCCAGCATTTT | CASSNPRQPQHF
. | TRBJ2-5 | . | TRBV29-1 | TGCAGCGTTGGGTGGCTGTACCAAGAGACCCAGTACTTC | CSVGWLYQETQYF
. | TRBJ1-2 | . | TRBV9 | TGTGCCAGCAGCGTAGACTTCTGGGCTAACTTTGGCTACACCTTC | CASSVDFWANFGYTF
. | TRBJ2-7 | . | TRBV12-3/TRBV12-4 | TGTGCCAGCAGTTTAGCGCCCAGCTACGAGCAGTACTTC | CASSLAPSYEQYF
. | TRBJ2-2 | TRBD1 | TRBV5-1 | TGCGCCAGCAGCTGGACAGGGCCGAACACCGGGGAGCTGTTTTTT | CASSWTGPNTGELFF
. | TRBJ1-5 | TRBD1 | TRBV15 | TGTGCCACCAGCGGACAGGGGGATCAGCCCCAGCATTTT | CATSGQGDQPQHF
. | TRBJ1-5 | . | TRBV5-1 | TGCGCCAGCAGTCCCGAGGGGAATCAGCCCCAGCATTTT | CASSPEGNQPQHF
. | TRBJ2-3 | . | TRBV15 | TGTGCCACCAGCAGAGATCGAACAGATACGCAGTATTTT | CATSRDRTDTQYF
. | TRBJ2-7 | . | TRBV12-3/TRBV12-4 | TGTGCCAGCAGTTTACATCTTGTCAGCGAGCAGTACTTC | CASSLHLVSEQYF
. | TRBJ2-7 | . | TRBV4-2 | TGTGCCAGCAGCCAAGAGAGTTACGGGGGAGGGGGCTACGAGCAGTACTTC | CASSQESYGGGGYEQYF
. | TRBJ1-4 | . | TRBV29-1 | TGCAGCGTTGGGATCCTACGGGATGAAAAACTGTTTTTT | CSVGILRDEKLFF
. | TRBJ2-7 | . | TRBV6-5 | TGTGCCAGCAGTCCGTCATGGGGGCAGTACGAGCAGTACTTC | CASSPSWGQYEQYF
once | TRBJ1-5 | . | TRBV5-1 | TGCGCCAGCCCCGGAGGATGGTCCGAAGTCTATCAGCCCCAGCATTTT | CASPGGWSEVYQPQHF
. | TRBJ1-1 | TRBD1 | TRBV29-1 | TGCAGCGCCCGGGACAGGGAAGGCACTGAAGCTTTCTTT | CSARDREGTEAFF
once | TRBJ1-1 | TRBD1 | TRBV20-1 | TGCAGTGCTACCGGGACAGCCGCTGCAGCTTTCTTT | CSATGTAAAAFF
. | TRBJ1-1 | . | TRBV20-1 | TGCAGTGCTAGAGACTGGACAGTGAACACTGAAGCTTTCTTT | CSARDWTVNTEAFF
. | TRBJ1-2 | TRBD1 | TRBV12-3/TRBV12-4 | TGTGCCAGCAGTTATCCCCGGGACAGGGGCCAGGTCTATGGCTACACCTTC | CASSYPRDRGQVYGYTF
. | TRBJ2-1 | TRBD2 | TRBV12-3/TRBV12-4 | TGTGCCAGCAGTTCAGCGGGGGTAACTGAGCAGTTCTTC | CASSSAGVTEQFF
. | TRBJ2-2 | TRBD1 | TRBV20-1 | TGCAGTGCTAACCCGGGACAGGGGGCAGCCGGGGAGCTGTTTTTT | CSANPGQGAAGELFF
. | TRBJ2-5 | TRBD2 | TRBV9 | TGTGCCAGCAGCGTAGCCGGAGGGGCTAGCGGCCCTAACCAAGAGACCCAGTACTTC | CASSVAGGASGPNQETQYF
. | TRBJ1-6 | . | TRBV30 | TGTGCCTGGAGTGTCTTGACGAGCTCCTATAATTCACCCCTCCACTTT | CAWSVLTSSYNSPLHF
. | TRBJ1-6 | . | TRBV5-6 | TGTGCCAGCAGCGAGGACGCACCCGGCTATAATTCACCCCTCCACTTT | CASSEDAPGYNSPLHF
. | TRBJ1-2 | . | TRBV7-9 | TGTGCCAGCAGCCAAGAAACCTATGGCTACACCTTC | CASSQETYGYTF